This TCR beta chain was identified during a study of CD8 T cells in ankylosing spondylitis. Notes on the study in general: Roughly eight highly homologous variants formed a TCR beta motif that appeared characteristic of ankylosing spondylitis blood. Disease-linked clones displayed a CD8+ phenotype and appeared relatively rarely in peripheral blood. Clones linked to disease were reported to show significant enrichment in matched ankylosing spondylitis synovial fluid. A subset of motif variants has previously been described in the synovial fluid and blood of reactive arthritis.

V gave up 1 base and J gave up 7 bases, with 14 bases separating them. The CDR3 length is 15 residues. Looked up from germline, CDR1 is SGHAT and CDR2 is FQNNGV. Only a few counts were recorded for this clonotype. Its specificity is unknown. TCRdb ran MiXCR on the 5' RACE reads and lists one entry per CDR3 protein. The sample shows about 700,000 distinct CDR3 sequences, roughly 19% of them seen only once. Input material: blood, either unsorted or a sorted T cell fraction (not recorded which). The source of this sequence is a male donor with ankylosing spondylitis. V gene TRBV11-2 combines with J gene TRBJ1-5; D is unresolved. The CDR3 nucleotides read TGTGCCAGCAGCTTAGGCCCGGCGTTAGAACAGCCCCAGCATTTT. Translating it yields CASSLGPALEQPQHF.